This T cell receptor (beta chain) was identified in a study of molecular identifiers for immune sequencing clone quantification. Whole-study results and caveats: Barcode sharing among identical TCR molecules could make large clones appear smaller.

This CDR3 spans 14 amino acids. CDR1 and CDR2 (germline): SQVTM, ANQGSEA. The ends lost 5 bases at V and 4 bases at J; junction bases unmatched: 10. This clonotype was recorded many times. Its antigen is not identified. TCRdb passed the PCR reads through MiXCR, listing each CDR3 protein once. The sample lists 88,000 or so distinct CDR3 sequences; around 23% were seen once. The rearrangement links TRBV29-1 to TRBJ1-2; 7 bases line up with TRBD1. Input material: naive CD8+ T cells from blood, with Jurkat cell RNA spiked in. Subset of the sample: FACS-sorted CD8+CD4-CCR7+CD45RA+ naive T cells. This TCR was sampled from a human donor in good health. Some libraries in this study had Jurkat cell RNA spiked in. The CDR3 DNA sequence: TGCAGCGTTAGTCCCCAAGGACAGGCCTATGGCTACACCTTC. It translates to CSVSPQGQAYGYTF.